This paragraph covers one TCR beta chain sequence. Its antigen is not known. The sample is drawn from a study of T cells in Graves' hyperthyroidism and ophthalmopathy. Regarding the study as a whole: Model output signaled ophthalmopathy a median approximately 6 months ahead of onset. Among thyroid clonotypes expanded above 0.001, most also appeared in blood.

The source material, RNA transcripts, was used to amplify TCR beta CDR3 regions. First-round RT-PCR with HTBI primers amplified the TCR CDR3 region. TCRdb reprocessed the multiplex PCR reads with MiXCR, giving one entry per CDR3 protein. The data contain 500,000 or so distinct CDR3 sequences, about 16% of them singletons. Clinicians diagnosed patients from clinical symptoms, serum thyroxine and TRAb, thyroid ultrasound and orbital computed tomography. Around 9.9 ml of fresh peripheral blood supplied the PBMCs. This CDR3 region has 14 residues. V lost 6 bases and J 0 bases, leaving 12 bases between the germline ends. Germline CDR1 reads MNHNS; CDR2 reads SASEGT.

This sequence originates from a woman under 40 with Graves' ophthalmopathy. The V call is TRBV6-1, the J call TRBJ2-7; no reliable D call. Sequenced input: blood. The CDR3 DNA follows: TGTGCCAGCAGCCCCCGGGCCAACTCCTACGAGCAGTACTTC. This codes for CASSPRANSYEQYF.